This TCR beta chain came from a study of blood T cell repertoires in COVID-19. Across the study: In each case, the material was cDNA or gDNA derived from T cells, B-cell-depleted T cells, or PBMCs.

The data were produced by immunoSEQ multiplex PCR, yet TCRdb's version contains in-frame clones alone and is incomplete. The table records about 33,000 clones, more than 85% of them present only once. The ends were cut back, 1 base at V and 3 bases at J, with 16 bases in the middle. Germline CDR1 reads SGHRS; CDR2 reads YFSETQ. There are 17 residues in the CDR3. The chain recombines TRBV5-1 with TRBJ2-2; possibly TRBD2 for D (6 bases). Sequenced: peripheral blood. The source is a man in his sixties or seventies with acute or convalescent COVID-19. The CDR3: CASSLPPGGKDTGELFF. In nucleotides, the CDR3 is TGCGCCAGCAGCTTGCCCCCCGGGGGTAAAGACACCGGGGAGCTGTTTTTT.